The next 4 T cell receptor beta chains were all read from a single sample in a study of OX40 agonist ivuxolimab in advanced cancers. TCRdb's copy holds only in-frame clones and misses some; the assay was immunoSEQ multiplex PCR. The table records some 44,000 clones, approximately 83% of them present only once. The sample in question was CD4+ or CD8+ T cells sorted from blood, obtained in a trial of the OX40 agonist ivuxolimab. The receptors shown here come from an adult with an advanced solid tumor such as melanoma, head and neck, liver or kidney cancer.

The chain employs TRBV6-5 and TRBJ2-7, with a possible D match to TRBD1 (6 bases). The CDR3 is 14 residues long. CDR1 is MNHEY and CDR2 is SVGAGI in the germline V gene. V lost 5 bases to trimming and J lost 0 bases, with 11 bases between them. The CDR3 protein is CASSPQDSSYEQYF. In nucleotides, the CDR3 is TGTGCCAGCAGTCCCCAGGACAGCTCCTACGAGCAGTACTTC.

The chain employs TRBV4-1 and TRBJ2-3; 11 bases align to TRBD2. V shed 3 bases and J 5 bases; nucleotides not matched to a gene: 10. CDR1 and CDR2 (germline): MGHRA, YSYEKL. The CDR3 sequence is 17 residues long. CDR3: CASSQAPSGGQGDTQYF. The CDR3 DNA is TGCGCCAGCAGCCAGGCCCCTAGCGGGGGGCAGGGAGATACGCAGTATTTT.

This clone was detected only a few times. The rearrangement uses TRBV19 and TRBJ2-5, with 9 bases fitting TRBD1. The V gene end was trimmed by 6 bases and the J gene end by 4 bases; junction bases not matched to a gene: 9. CDR1 is LNHDA and CDR2 is SQIVND in the germline V gene (reference sequence). CDR3 length: 15 amino acids. As DNA, the CDR3 is TGTGCCAGTAGGAATCCGGGACAGGGAAGAGAGACCCAGTACTTC. Translation: CASRNPGQGRETQYF.

V gene TRBV7-2 combines with J gene TRBJ1-1, with a tentative D call TRBD1 (5 bases). Trimming cost V 0 bases and J 2 bases, with 10 bases left between them. The CDR3 is 15 amino acids. Germline CDR1 SGHTA, CDR2 FQGNSA. CDR3 protein: CASSLAATVNTEAFF. The CDR3 DNA reads as TGTGCCAGCAGCTTAGCGGCGACAGTTAACACTGAAGCTTTCTTT.